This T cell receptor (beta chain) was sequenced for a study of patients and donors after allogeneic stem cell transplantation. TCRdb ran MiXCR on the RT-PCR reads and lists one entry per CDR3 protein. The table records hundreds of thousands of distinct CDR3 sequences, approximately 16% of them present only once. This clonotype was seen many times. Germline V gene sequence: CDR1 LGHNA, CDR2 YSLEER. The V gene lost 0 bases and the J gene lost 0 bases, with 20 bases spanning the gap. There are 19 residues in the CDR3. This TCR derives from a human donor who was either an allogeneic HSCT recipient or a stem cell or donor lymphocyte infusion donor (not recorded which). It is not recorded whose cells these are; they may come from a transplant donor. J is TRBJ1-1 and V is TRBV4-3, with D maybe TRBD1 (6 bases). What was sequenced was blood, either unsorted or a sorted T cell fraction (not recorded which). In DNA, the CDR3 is TGCGCCAGCAGCCAAGAGGTCGACGGAGGGGGGTTAATGAACACTGAAGCTTTCTTT. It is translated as CASSQEVDGGGLMNTEAFF.